This T cell receptor (beta chain) was retrieved from a study of regulatory T cells in long-lasting Graves disease. This clonotype was seen a single time. Antigen: not known. This may be a read error: a much more frequent sequence differs by one nucleotide. Specified time point: persistent/refractory GD, antithyroid drugs over 5 years with positive TRAb. Construction of the TCR library relied on RNA isolated from PBMCs. It was an endocrinology department in Xi'an, China, that provided the patients. The germline V gene encodes CDR1 MNHEY and CDR2 SVGEGT. The CDR3 is made up of 14 amino acids. For TCR beta, libraries came from iRepertoire HTBI primers and Arm-PCR of CDR3 regions. Source study methods: Overall, samples carried 62 TRBV and over 12 TRBJ segments. TCRdb re-derived calls from the multiplex PCR reads in MiXCR, one entry per CDR3 protein. The V and J calls were determined by TCRdb, not by the authors. Of approximately 400,000 distinct CDR3 sequences listed, roughly a quarter are singletons.

Whole-study results and caveats: Patients with persistent Graves' had lower TCR diversity than newly diagnosed patients. Because few samples were included, accuracy may have been lower.

This receptor was obtained from a female donor with Graves disease. The specimen was peripheral blood mononuclear cells (PBMCs), collected when the disease was refractory, from a patient treated with antithyroid drugs. The chain joins TRBV6-2 or TRBV6-3 to TRBJ2-2; TRBD2 might be the D (5 bases). CDR3 nucleotide sequence: TGTGCCAGCAGTGATCTTGGGAGCACCGGGGAGCTGGTTTTT. Protein sequence: CASSDLGSTGELVF.